This T cell receptor (beta chain) was captured by sequencing in a study of cytomegalovirus exposure and HLA in healthy donors. The CDR3 consists of 14 residues. Losses at the gene ends were 7 bases for V and 2 bases for J; bases not matched to a gene: 9. CDR1 and CDR2 from the germline V gene are SGHRS and YFSETQ. Primers for the PCR totalled 60 Vbeta and 13 Jbeta. Sequencing was performed with immunoSEQ multiplex PCR; in TCRdb, only in-frame clones are kept and a portion is missing. The sample has approximately 120,000 clones. Sequencing was performed on PBMCs. This sequence was found in a man aged 30 to 39 in good health and CMV-seronegative. The rearrangement uses TRBV5-1 and TRBJ2-7, with TRBD1 identical over 7 bases. The CDR3 coding sequence is TGCGCCAGCTCCGAAGGCACAGGGGCCTACGAGCAGTACTTC. As protein: CASSEGTGAYEQYF.